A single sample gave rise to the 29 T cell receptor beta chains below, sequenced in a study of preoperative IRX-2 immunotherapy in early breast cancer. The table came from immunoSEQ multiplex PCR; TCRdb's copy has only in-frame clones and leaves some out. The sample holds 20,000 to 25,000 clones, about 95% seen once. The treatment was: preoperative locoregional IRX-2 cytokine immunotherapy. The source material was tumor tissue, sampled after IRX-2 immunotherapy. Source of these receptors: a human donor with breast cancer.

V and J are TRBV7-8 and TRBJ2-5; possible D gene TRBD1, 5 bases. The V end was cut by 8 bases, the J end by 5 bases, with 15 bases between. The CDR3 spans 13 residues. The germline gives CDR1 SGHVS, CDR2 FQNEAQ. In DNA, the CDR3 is TGTGCCAGCGTCGCAGGGAATAAGGAGACCCAGTACTTC. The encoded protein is CASVAGNKETQYF.

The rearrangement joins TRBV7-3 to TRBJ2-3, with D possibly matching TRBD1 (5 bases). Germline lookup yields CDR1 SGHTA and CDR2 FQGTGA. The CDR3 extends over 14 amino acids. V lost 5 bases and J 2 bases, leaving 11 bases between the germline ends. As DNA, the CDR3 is TGTGCCAGCAGCGCGCAGGGAATCACAGATACGCAGTATTTT. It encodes CASSAQGITDTQYF.

The CDR3 bases are TGTGCCAGCAGCTTAGGGACTAGCGGTTACAATGAGCAGTTCTTC. Protein sequence: CASSLGTSGYNEQFF. J is TRBJ2-1 and V is TRBV5-5; TRBD2 matches 11 bases. J lost 4 bases, V lost 2 bases, and 2 bases had no gene match. Germline V gene sequence: CDR1 SGHKS, CDR2 YYEKEE (reference sequence). CDR3 length: 15 amino acids.

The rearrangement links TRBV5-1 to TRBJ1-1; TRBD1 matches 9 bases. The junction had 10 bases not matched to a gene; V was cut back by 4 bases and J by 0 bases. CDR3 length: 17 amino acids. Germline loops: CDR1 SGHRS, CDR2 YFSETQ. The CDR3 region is CASSPIWTGAMNTEAFF. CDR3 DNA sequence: TGCGCCAGCAGCCCCATATGGACAGGGGCCATGAACACTGAAGCTTTCTTT.

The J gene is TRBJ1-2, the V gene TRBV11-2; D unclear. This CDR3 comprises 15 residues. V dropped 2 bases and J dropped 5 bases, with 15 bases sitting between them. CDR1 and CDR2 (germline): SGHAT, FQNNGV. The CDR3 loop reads CASSLTNGVRYGYTF. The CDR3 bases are TGTGCCAGCAGCTTAACCAACGGGGTGCGGTATGGCTACACCTTC.

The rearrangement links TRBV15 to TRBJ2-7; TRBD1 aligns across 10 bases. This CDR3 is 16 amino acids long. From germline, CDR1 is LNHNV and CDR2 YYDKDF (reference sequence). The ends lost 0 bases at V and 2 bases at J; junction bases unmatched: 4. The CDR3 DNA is TGTGCCACCAGCAGAGATATCGGGACAGGGGCCTACGAGCAGTACTTC. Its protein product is CATSRDIGTGAYEQYF.

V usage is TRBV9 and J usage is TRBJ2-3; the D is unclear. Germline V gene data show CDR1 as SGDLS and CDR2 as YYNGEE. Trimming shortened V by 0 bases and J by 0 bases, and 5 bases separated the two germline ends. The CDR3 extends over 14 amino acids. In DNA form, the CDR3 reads TGTGCCAGCAGCGTAGATCTTAGCACAGATACGCAGTATTTT. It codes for CASSVDLSTDTQYF.

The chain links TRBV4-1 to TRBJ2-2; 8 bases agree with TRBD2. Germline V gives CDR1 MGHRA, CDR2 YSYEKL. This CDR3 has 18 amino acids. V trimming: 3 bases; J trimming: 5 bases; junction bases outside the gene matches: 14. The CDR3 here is CASSHIAFSGSFTGELFF. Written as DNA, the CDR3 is TGCGCCAGCAGCCACATCGCCTTCAGCGGGAGTTTTACCGGGGAGCTGTTTTTT.

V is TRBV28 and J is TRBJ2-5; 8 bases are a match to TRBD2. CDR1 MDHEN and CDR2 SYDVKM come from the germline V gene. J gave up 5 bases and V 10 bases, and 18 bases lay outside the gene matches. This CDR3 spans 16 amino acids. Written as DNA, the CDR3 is TGTGCCACCCTCCCGCTGGGAAGCGGGAGAGTTGAGACCCAGTACTTC. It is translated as CATLPLGSGRVETQYF.

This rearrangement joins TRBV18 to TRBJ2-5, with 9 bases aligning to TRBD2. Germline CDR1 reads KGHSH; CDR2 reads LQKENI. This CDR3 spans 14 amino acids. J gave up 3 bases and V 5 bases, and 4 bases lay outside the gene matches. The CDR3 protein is CASSLAGVKETQYF. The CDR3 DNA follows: TGTGCCAGCTCATTAGCGGGGGTTAAAGAGACCCAGTACTTC.

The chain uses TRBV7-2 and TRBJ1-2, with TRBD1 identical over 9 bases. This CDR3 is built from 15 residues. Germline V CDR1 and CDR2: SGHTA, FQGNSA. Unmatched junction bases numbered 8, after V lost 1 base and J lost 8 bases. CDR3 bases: TGTGCCAGCAGCTTAGGCGGGACAGGGTGGGACGGCTACACCTTC. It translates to CASSLGGTGWDGYTF.

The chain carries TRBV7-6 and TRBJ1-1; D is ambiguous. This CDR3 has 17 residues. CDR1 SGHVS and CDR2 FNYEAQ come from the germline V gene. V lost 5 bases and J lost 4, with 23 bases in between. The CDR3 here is CASSLRPSGETSTEAFF. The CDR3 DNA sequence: TGTGCCAGCAGCCTCAGGCCGTCCGGGGAAACGAGCACTGAAGCTTTCTTT. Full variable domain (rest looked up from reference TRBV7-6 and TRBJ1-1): GAGVSQSPRYKVTKRGQDVALRCDPISGHVSLYWYRQALGQGPEFLTYFNYEAQQDKSGLPNDRFSAERPEGSISTLTIQRTEQRDSAMYRCASSLRPSGETSTEAFFGQGTRLTVV.

CDR3 DNA sequence: TGTGCCAGCAGCGTAGCACTAGCGGGCTTTTCAGCGGATGAGCAGTTCTTC. Its protein is CASSVALAGFSADEQFF. The rearrangement joins TRBV9 to TRBJ2-1, with 9 positions matching TRBD2. CDR1 is SGDLS and CDR2 is YYNGEE in the germline V gene. This CDR3 comprises 17 residues. V shed 0 bases, J shed 8 bases, and the junction held 12 bases outside the gene matches.

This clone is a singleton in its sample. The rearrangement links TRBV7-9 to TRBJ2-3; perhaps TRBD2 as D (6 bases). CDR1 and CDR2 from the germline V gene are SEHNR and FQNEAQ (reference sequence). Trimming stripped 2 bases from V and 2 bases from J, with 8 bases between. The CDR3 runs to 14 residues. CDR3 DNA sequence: TGTGCCAGCAGCTTACGGGACTTCACAGATACGCAGTATTTT. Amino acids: CASSLRDFTDTQYF.

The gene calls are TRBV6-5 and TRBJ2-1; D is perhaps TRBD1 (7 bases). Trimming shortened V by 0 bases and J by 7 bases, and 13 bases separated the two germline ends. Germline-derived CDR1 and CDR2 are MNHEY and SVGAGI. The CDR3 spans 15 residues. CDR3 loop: CASSYSGAGGNEQFF. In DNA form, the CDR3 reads TGTGCCAGCAGTTACTCTGGGGCAGGGGGGAATGAGCAGTTCTTC.

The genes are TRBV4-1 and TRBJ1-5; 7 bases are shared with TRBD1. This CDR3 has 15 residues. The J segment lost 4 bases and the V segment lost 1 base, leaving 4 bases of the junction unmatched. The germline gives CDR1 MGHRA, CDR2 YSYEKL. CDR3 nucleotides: TGCGCCAGCAGCCAAGGACAGGGAGTAAATCAGCCCCAGCATTTT. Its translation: CASSQGQGVNQPQHF.

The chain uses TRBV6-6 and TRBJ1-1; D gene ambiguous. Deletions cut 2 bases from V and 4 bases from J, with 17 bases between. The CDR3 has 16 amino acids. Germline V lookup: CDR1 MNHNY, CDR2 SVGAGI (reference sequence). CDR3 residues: CASSYNEPGTGTEAFF. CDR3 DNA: TGTGCCAGCAGTTACAACGAACCCGGAACGGGCACTGAAGCTTTCTTT.

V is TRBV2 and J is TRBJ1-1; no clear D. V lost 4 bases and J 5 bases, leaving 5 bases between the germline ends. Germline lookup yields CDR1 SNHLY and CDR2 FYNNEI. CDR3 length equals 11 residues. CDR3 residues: CASSGATEAFF. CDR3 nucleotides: TGTGCCAGCAGTGGTGCAACTGAAGCTTTCTTT.

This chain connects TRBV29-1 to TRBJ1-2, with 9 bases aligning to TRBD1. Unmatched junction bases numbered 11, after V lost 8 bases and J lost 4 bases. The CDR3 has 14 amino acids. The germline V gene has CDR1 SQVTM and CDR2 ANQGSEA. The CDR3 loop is CSPMSTGGSYGYTF. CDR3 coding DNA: TGCAGCCCAATGTCAACAGGGGGCTCCTATGGCTACACCTTC.

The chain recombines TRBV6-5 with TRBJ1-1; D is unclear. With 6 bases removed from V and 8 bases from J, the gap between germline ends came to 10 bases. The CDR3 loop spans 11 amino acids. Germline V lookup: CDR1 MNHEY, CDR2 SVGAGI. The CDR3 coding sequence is TGTGCCAGCAGGAACCCAATGGAAGCTTTCTTT. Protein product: CASRNPMEAFF.

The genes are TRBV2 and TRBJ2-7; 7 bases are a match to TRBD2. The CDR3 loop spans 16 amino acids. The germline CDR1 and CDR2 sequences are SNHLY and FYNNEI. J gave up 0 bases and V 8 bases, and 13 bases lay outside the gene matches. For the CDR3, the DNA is TGTGCCAGCGTGGGGGGGTGGTCCGATAGCTCCTACGAGCAGTACTTC. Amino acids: CASVGGWSDSSYEQYF.

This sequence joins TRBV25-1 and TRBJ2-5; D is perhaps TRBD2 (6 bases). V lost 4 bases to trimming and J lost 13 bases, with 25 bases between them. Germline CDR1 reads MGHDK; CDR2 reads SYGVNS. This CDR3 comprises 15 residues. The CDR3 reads CASSAWDASRDIRYF. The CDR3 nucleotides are TGTGCCAGCAGTGCGTGGGACGCCTCGCGGGATATCCGGTACTTC.

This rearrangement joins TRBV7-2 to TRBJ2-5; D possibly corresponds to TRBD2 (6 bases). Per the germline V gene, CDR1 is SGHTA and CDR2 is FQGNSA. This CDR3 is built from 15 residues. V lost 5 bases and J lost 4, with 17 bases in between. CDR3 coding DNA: TGTGCCAGCAGCCTAACAAGGGGAGGAGCAGAGACCCAGTACTTC. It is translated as CASSLTRGGAETQYF.

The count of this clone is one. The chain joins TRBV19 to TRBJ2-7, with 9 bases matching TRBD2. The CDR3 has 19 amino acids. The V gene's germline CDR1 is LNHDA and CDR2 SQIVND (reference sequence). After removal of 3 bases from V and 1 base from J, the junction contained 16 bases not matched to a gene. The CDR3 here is CASSMASGGPGPRSYEQYF. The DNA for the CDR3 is TGTGCCAGTAGTATGGCCAGCGGGGGGCCGGGACCCCGTTCCTACGAGCAGTACTTC.

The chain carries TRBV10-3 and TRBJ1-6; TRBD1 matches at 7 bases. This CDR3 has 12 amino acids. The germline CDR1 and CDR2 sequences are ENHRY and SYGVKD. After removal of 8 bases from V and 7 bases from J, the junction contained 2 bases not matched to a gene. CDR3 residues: CAIGTVNSPLHF. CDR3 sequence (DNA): TGTGCCATCGGGACAGTAAATTCACCCCTCCACTTT.

In DNA form, the CDR3 reads TGTGCCAGCAGTTACCGTGGGAGTACTGATGAGCAGTTCTTC. It codes for CASSYRGSTDEQFF. The V and J genes are TRBV6-5 and TRBJ2-1, with D possibly TRBD2 on 5 matching bases. The CDR3 extends over 14 amino acids. Trimming left V 2 bases short and J 8 bases short, with 13 bases between. Looked up from germline, CDR1 is MNHEY and CDR2 is SVGAGI.

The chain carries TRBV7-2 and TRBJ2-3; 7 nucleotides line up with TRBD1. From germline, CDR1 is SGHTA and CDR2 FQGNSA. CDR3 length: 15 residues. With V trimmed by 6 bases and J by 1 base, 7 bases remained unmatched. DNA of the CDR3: TGTGCCAGCAGTCCAGAGGGGGCCCGCACAGATACGCAGTATTTT. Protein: CASSPEGARTDTQYF.

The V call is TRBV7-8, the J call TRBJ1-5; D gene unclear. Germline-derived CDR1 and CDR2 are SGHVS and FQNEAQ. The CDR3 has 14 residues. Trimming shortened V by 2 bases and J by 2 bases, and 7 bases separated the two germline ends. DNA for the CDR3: TGTGCCAGCAGCTTACGGACGGGCAATCAGCCCCAGCATTTT. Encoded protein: CASSLRTGNQPQHF.

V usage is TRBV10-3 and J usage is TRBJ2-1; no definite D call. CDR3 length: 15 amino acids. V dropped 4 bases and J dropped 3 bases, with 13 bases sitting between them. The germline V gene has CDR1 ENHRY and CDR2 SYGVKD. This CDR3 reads CAISVETYNYNEQFF. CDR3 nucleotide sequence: TGTGCCATCAGTGTTGAGACTTATAACTACAATGAGCAGTTCTTC.